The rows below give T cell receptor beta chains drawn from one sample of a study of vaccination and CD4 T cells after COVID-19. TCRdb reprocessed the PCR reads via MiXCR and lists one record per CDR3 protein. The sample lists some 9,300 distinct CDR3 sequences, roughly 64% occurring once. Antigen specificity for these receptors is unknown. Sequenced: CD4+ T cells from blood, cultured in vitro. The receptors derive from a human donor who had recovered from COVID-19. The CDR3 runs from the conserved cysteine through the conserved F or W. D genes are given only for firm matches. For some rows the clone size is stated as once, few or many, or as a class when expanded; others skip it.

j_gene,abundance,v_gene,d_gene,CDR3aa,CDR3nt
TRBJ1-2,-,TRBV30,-,CACAGVVGYTF,TGTGCCTGTGCCGGAGTTGTTGGCTACACCTTC
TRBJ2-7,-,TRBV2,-,CASSAEREYEQYF,TGTGCCAGCAGTGCGGAGAGGGAATACGAGCAGTACTTC
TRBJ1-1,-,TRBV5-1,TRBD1,CASSPTGGGRVFF,TGCGCCAGCAGCCCTACAGGGGGCGGACGCGTTTTCTTT
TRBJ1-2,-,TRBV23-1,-,CASSQSPGRRGYTF,TGCGCCAGCAGTCAATCTCCCGGACGCAGGGGCTACACCTTC
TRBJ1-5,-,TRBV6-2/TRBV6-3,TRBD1,CASSSAGGYNQPQHF,TGTGCCAGCAGTTCTGCAGGGGGCTACAATCAGCCCCAGCATTTT
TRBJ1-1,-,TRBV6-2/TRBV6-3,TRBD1,CASTKIDRGGTEAFF,TGTGCCAGTACCAAAATAGACAGGGGTGGGACTGAAGCTTTCTTT
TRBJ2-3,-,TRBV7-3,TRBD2,CASSPGTMGTDTQYF,TGTGCCAGCAGCCCCGGGACTATGGGCACAGATACGCAGTATTTT
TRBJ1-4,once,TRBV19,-,CASSIIRRQNEKLFF,TGTGCCAGTAGTATTATAAGGCGCCAGAATGAAAAACTGTTTTTT
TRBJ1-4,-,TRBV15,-,CATSTGTGKLFF,TGTGCCACCAGCACAGGGACTGGGAAACTGTTTTTT
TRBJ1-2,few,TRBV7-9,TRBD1,CASSLTGGTSYGYTF,TGTGCCAGCAGCTTAACAGGGGGCACCAGCTATGGCTACACCTTC
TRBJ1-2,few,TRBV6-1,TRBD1,CASRVGQGRNYGYTF,TGTGCCAGCAGGGTGGGACAGGGGCGCAACTATGGCTACACCTTC
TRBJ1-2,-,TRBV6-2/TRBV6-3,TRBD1,CASSPDREGYTF,TGTGCCAGCAGTCCCGACAGGGAGGGCTACACCTTC
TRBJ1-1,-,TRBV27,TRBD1,CASSINDRADEAFF,TGTGCCAGCAGTATAAATGACAGGGCGGATGAAGCTTTCTTT
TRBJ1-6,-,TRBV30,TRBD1,CAWSPGTGVSPLHF,TGTGCCTGGAGTCCGGGGACAGGGGTTTCACCCCTCCACTTT
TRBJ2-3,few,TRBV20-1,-,CSAPSTDTQYF,TGCAGTGCCCCGAGCACAGATACGCAGTATTTT
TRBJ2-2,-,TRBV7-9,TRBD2,CASSLPRGGANTGELFF,TGTGCCAGCAGCTTACCTCGGGGGGGAGCGAACACCGGGGAGCTGTTTTTT
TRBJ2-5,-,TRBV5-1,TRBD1,CASSQSQGPPQETQYF,TGCGCCAGCAGCCAATCACAGGGGCCCCCCCAAGAGACCCAGTACTTC
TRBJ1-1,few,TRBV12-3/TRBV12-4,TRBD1,CASSPGQGNTEAFF,TGTGCCAGCAGTCCGGGACAGGGGAACACTGAAGCTTTCTTT
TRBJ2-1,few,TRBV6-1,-,CASSRLLDRSSYNEQFF,TGTGCCAGCAGTCGACTACTCGACCGCAGCTCCTACAATGAGCAGTTCTTC
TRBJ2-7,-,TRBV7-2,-,CASSLKGGEQYF,TGTGCCAGCAGCCTAAAGGGGGGCGAGCAGTACTTC
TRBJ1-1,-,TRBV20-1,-,CSARGYTEAFF,TGCAGTGCTAGAGGGTACACTGAAGCTTTCTTT
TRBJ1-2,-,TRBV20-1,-,CSARRPGLYGYTF,TGCAGTGCTAGGCGACCGGGCCTCTATGGCTACACCTTC
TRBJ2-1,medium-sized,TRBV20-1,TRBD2,CSAGSGSDNEQFF,TGCAGTGCTGGAAGCGGGAGCGACAATGAGCAGTTCTTC
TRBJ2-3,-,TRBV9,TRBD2,CASSVGGSSGAVDTQYF,TGTGCCAGCAGCGTAGGTGGCTCTAGCGGGGCGGTAGATACGCAGTATTTT
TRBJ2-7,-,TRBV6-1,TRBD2,CASSEGLGAYEQYF,TGTGCCAGCAGTGAGGGACTAGGAGCCTACGAGCAGTACTTC
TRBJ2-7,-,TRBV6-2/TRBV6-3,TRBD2,CASLRTSGESYEQYF,TGTGCCAGCCTTCGGACTAGCGGGGAGTCCTACGAGCAGTACTTC
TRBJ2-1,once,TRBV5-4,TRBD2,CASSPGTSDYNEQFF,TGTGCCAGCAGCCCGGGTACTAGCGACTACAATGAGCAGTTCTTC
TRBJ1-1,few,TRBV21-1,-,CASNPPGQLTKHTEAFF,TGTGCCAGCAACCCACCGGGACAGCTCACGAAGCACACTGAAGCTTTCTTT
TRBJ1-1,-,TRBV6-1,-,CASSESGLLNTEAFF,TGTGCCAGCAGTGAATCCGGGCTCTTGAACACTGAAGCTTTCTTT
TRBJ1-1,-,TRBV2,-,CASSEAFKGNTEAFF,TGTGCCAGCAGTGAAGCCTTTAAGGGGAATACTGAAGCTTTCTTT
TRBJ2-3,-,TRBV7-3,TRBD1,CASSVRTGGGTDTQYF,TGTGCCAGCAGCGTTCGGACAGGGGGTGGCACAGATACGCAGTATTTT
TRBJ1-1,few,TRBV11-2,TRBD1,CASSLGTGSSEAFF,TGTGCCAGCAGCTTAGGGACAGGGAGCTCTGAAGCTTTCTTT
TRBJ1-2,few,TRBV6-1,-,CASTPDFREGEVYGYTF,TGTGCCAGCACTCCGGACTTCAGGGAAGGGGAGGTCTATGGCTACACCTTC
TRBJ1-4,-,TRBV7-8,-,CASSSGAGGFEKLFF,TGTGCCAGCAGCTCGGGAGCGGGGGGGTTTGAAAAACTGTTTTTT
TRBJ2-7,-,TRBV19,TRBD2,CASSLGTSGGSYEQYF,TGTGCCAGTAGTCTTGGGACTAGCGGGGGCTCCTACGAGCAGTACTTC
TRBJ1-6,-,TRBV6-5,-,CASSYGGPPLHF,TGTGCCAGCAGTTACGGGGGACCACCCCTCCACTTT
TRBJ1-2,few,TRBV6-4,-,CARGGRPRVGGYTF,TGTGCCAGAGGGGGGAGACCCCGGGTCGGTGGCTACACCTTC
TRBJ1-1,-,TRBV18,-,CASSPGLWNTEAFF,TGTGCCAGCTCACCGGGGCTTTGGAACACTGAAGCTTTCTTT
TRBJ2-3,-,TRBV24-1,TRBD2,CATSDFTSGSTDTQYF,TGTGCCACCAGTGATTTTACTAGCGGGAGCACAGATACGCAGTATTTT
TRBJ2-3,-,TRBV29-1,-,CSVAGTITDTQYF,TGCAGCGTTGCGGGGACGATCACAGATACGCAGTATTTT
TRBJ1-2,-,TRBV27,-,CASPRAGWGNYGYTF,TGTGCCAGCCCTCGAGCCGGGTGGGGAAACTATGGCTACACCTTC
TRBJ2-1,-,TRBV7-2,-,CASSLRVTDEQFF,TGTGCCAGCAGCTTAAGGGTCACGGATGAGCAGTTCTTC
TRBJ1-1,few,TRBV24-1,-,CATRNRAYTEAFF,TGTGCCACCAGAAACAGGGCCTACACTGAAGCTTTCTTT
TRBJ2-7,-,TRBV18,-,CASSPSLYEQYF,TGTGCCAGCTCACCCAGCCTCTACGAGCAGTACTTC
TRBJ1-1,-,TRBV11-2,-,CASSLVKGRFFTEAFF,TGTGCCAGCAGCTTAGTTAAGGGGCGCTTCTTCACTGAAGCTTTCTTT